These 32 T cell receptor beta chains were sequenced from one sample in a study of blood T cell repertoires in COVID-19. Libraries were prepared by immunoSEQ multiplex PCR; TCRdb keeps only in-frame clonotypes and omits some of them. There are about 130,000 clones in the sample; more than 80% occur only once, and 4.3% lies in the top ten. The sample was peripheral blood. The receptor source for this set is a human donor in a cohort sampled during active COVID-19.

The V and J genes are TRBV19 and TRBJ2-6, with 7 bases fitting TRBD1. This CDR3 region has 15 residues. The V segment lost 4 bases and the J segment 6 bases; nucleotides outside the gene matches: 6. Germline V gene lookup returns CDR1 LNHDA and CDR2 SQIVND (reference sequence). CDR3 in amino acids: CASSTRGQTANVLTF. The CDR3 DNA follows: TGTGCCAGTAGTACCAGGGGACAGACGGCCAACGTCCTGACTTTC.

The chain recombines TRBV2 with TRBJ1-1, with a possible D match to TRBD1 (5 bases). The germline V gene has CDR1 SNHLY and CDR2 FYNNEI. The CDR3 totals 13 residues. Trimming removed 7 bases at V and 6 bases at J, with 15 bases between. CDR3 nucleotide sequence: TGTGCCAGCAAGAGGGGAGGGAGCGCTGAAGCTTTCTTT. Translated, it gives CASKRGGSAEAFF.

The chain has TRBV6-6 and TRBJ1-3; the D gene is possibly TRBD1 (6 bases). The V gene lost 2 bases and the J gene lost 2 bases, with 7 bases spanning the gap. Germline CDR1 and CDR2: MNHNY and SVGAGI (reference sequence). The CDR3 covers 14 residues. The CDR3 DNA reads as TGTGCCAGCAGTTACGGGACAACTGGAAACACCATATATTTT. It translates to CASSYGTTGNTIYF.

CDR3 residues: CASSTRGDTQYF. In DNA, the CDR3 is TGTGCCAGCAGCACCCGGGGAGATACGCAGTATTTT. The chain uses TRBV7-9 and TRBJ2-3; D may be TRBD2 (5 bases). The germline V and J ends were trimmed by 5 bases and 5 bases, with 8 bases remaining between them. The length of the CDR3 is 12 residues. Germline assignment: CDR1 SEHNR and CDR2 FQNEAQ (reference sequence).

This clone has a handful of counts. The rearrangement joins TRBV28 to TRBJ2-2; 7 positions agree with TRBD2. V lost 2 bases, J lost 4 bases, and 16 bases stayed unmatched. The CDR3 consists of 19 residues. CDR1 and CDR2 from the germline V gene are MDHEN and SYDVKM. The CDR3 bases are TGTGCCAGCAGTTTACTCGGACTAGACCGCCTATCGGGCACCGGGGAGCTGTTTTTT. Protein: CASSLLGLDRLSGTGELFF.

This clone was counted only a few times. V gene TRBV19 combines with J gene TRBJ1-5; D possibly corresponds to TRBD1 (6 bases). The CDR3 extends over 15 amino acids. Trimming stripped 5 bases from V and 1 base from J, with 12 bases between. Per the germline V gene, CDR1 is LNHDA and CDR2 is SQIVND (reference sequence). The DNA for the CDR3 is TGTGCCAGTAGTCGCGACAGGTTCAGCAATCAGCCCCAGCATTTT. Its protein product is CASSRDRFSNQPQHF.

This CDR3 is CASTETANTEAFF. The DNA of the CDR3 is TGTGCCAGCACCGAGACAGCAAACACTGAAGCTTTCTTT. V is TRBV5-6 and J is TRBJ1-1, with D perhaps matching TRBD1 (5 bases). V dropped 6 bases and J dropped 2 bases, with 11 bases sitting between them. Germline lookup yields CDR1 SGHDT and CDR2 YYEEEE. The CDR3 is 13 residues long.

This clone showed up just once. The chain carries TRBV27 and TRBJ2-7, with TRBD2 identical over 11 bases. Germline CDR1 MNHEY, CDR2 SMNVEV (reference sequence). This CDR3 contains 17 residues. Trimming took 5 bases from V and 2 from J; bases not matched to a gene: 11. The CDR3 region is CASSIQIAGGTTYEQYF. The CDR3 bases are TGTGCCAGCAGTATTCAAATAGCGGGGGGGACTACCTACGAGCAGTACTTC.

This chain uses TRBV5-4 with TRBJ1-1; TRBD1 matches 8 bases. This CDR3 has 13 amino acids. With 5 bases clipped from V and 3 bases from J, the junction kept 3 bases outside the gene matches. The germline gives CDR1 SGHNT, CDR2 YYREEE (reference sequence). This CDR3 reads CASSSTGDTEAFF. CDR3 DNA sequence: TGTGCCAGCAGTTCGACAGGGGACACTGAAGCTTTCTTT.

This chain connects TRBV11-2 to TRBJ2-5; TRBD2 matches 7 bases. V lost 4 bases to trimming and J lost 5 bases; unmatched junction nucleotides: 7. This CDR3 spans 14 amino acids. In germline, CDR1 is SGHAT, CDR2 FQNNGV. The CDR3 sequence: CASSWWGRGETQYF. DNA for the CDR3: TGTGCCAGCAGCTGGTGGGGGAGGGGCGAGACCCAGTACTTC.

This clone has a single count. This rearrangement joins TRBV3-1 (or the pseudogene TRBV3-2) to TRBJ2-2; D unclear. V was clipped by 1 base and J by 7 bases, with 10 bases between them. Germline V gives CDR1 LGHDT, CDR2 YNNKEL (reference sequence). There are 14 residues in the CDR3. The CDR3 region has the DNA TGTGCCAGCAGCCAAGGATGGAGTAACGGGGAGCTGTTTTTT. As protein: CASSQGWSNGELFF.

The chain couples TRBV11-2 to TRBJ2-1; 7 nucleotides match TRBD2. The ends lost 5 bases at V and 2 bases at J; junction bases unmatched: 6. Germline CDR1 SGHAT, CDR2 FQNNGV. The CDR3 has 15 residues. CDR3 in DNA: TGTGCCAGCAGCCTCCGGACTAGGGCCTACAATGAGCAGTTCTTC. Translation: CASSLRTRAYNEQFF.

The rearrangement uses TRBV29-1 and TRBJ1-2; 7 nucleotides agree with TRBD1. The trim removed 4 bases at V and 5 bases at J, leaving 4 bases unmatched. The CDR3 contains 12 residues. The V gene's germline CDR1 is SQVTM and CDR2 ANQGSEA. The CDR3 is CSVGNRGYGYTF. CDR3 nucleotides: TGCAGCGTTGGGAACAGGGGATATGGCTACACCTTC.

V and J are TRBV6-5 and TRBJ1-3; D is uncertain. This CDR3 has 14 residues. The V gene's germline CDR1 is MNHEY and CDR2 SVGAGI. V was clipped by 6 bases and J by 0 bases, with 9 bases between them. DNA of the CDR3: TGTGCCAGCAGCCCGCAGTACTCTGGAAACACCATATATTTT. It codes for CASSPQYSGNTIYF.

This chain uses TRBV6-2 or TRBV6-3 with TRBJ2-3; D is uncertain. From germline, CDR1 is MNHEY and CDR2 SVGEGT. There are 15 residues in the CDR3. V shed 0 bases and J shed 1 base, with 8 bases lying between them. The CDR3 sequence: CASSYSSRGTDTQYF. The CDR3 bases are TGTGCCAGCAGTTACTCGAGTAGAGGCACAGATACGCAGTATTTT.

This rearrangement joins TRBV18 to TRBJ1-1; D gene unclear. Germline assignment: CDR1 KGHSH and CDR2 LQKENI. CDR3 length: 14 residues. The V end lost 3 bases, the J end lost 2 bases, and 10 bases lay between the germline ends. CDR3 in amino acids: CASSPGQKNTEAFF. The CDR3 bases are TGTGCCAGCTCACCTGGGCAGAAAAACACTGAAGCTTTCTTT.

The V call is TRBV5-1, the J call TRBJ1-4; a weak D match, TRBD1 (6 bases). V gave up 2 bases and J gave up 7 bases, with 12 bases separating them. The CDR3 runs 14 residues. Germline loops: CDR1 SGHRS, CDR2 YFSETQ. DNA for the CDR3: TGCGCCAGCAGCTTCAGGGGTGGCGGTGAAAAACTGTTTTTT. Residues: CASSFRGGGEKLFF. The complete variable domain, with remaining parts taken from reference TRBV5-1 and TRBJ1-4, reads KAGVTQTPRYLIKTRGQQVTLSCSPISGHRSVSWYQQTPGQGLQFLFEYFSETQRNKGNFPGRFSGRQFSNSRSEMNVSTLELGDSALYLCASSFRGGGEKLFFGSGTQLSVL.

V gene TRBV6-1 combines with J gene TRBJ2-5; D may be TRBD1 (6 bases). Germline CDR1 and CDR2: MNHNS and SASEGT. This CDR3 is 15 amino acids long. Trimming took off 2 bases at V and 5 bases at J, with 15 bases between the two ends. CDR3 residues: CASSEKTGTGETQYF. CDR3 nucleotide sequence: TGTGCCAGCAGTGAAAAAACAGGGACGGGGGAGACCCAGTACTTC.

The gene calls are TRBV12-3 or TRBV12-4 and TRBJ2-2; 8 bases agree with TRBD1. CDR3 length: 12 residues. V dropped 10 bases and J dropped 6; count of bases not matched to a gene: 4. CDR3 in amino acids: CANGQGAGELFF. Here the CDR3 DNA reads TGTGCCAACGGACAGGGCGCCGGGGAGCTGTTTTTT.

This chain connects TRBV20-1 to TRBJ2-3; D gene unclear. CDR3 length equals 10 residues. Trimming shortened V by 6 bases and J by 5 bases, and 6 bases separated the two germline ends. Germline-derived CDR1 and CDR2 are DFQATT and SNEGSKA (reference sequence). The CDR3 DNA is TGCAGTGCCGCAGAAGATACGCAGTATTTT. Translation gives CSAAEDTQYF.

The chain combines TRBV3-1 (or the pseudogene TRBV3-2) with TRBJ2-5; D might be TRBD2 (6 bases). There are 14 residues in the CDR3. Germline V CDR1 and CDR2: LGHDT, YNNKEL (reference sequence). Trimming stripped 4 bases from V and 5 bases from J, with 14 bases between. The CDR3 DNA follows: TGTGCCAGCAGCCTACGGATGGCGGGGGAGACCCAGTACTTC. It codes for CASSLRMAGETQYF.

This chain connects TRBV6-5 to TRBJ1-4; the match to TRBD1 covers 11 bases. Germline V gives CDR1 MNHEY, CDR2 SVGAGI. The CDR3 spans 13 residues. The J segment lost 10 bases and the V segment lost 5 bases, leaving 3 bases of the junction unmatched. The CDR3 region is CASSKGQGGKLFF. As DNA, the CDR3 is TGTGCCAGCAGTAAGGGACAGGGGGGAAAACTGTTTTTT.

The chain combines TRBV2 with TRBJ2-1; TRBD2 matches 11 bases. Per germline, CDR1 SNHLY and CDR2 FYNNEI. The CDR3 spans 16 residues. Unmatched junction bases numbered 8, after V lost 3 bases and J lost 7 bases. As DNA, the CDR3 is TGTGCCAGCAGTGACGAGATAGCGGGAGGGCTAAATGAGCAGTTCTTC. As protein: CASSDEIAGGLNEQFF.

The chain's CDR3 is CASSPFGLRGRSNTGELFF. CDR3 bases: TGTGCCAGCTCACCTTTTGGTCTCCGGGGGAGGTCGAACACCGGGGAGCTGTTTTTT. V usage is TRBV18 and J usage is TRBJ2-2; TRBD2 might be the D (6 bases). Germline V gene lookup returns CDR1 KGHSH and CDR2 LQKENI. This CDR3 spans 19 amino acids. Trimming pared 3 bases from V and 0 bases from J, leaving 20 bases between.

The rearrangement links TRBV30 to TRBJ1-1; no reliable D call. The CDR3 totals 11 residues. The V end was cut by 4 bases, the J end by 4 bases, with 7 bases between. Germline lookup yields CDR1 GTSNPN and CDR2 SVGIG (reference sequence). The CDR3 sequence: CAWTSSTEAFF. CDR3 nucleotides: TGTGCCTGGACTAGTAGCACTGAAGCTTTCTTT.

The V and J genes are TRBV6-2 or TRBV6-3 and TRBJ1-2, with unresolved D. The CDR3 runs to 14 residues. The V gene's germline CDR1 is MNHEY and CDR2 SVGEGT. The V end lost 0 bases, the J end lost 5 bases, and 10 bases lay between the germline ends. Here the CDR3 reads CASSYSRGGYGYTF. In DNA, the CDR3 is TGTGCCAGCAGTTACTCCCGGGGAGGATATGGCTACACCTTC.

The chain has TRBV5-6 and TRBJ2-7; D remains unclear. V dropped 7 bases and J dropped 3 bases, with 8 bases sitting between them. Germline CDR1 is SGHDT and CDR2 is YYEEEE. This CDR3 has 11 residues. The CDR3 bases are TGTGCCAGCTATTCAGGCTACGAGCAGTACTTC. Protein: CASYSGYEQYF.

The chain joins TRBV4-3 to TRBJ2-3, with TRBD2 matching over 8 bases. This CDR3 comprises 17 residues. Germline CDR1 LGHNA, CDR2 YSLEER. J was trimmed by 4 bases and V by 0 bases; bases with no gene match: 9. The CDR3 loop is CASSQDLPGGPPDTQYF. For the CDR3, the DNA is TGCGCCAGCAGCCAAGATCTTCCGGGAGGGCCCCCAGATACGCAGTATTTT.

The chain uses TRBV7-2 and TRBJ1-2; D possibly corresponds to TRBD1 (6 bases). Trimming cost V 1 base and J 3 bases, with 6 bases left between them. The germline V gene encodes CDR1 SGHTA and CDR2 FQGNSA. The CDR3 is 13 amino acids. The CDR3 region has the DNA TGTGCCAGCAGCTTAGGGGGGCACTATGGCTACACCTTC. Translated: CASSLGGHYGYTF.

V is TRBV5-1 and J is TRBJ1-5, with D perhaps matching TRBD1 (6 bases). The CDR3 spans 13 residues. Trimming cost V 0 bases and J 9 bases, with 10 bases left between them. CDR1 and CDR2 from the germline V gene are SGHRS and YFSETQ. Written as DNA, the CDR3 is TGCGCCAGCAGCTTGGACAGGGTAGGGCCCCAGCATTTT. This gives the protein CASSLDRVGPQHF.

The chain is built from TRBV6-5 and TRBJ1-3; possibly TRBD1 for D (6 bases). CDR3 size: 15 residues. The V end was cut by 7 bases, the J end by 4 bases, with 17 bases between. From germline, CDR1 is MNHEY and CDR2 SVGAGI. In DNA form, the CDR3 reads TGTGCCAGCACCCTACAGGACAGAGGGGGAAACACCATATATTTT. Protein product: CASTLQDRGGNTIYF.

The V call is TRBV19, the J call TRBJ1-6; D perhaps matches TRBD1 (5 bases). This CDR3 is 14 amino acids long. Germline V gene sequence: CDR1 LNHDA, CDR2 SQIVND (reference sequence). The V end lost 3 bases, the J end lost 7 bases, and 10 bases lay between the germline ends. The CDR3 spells CASSIQPGNSPLHF. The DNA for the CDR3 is TGTGCCAGTAGTATTCAGCCAGGGAATTCACCCCTCCACTTT.